This TCR beta chain was profiled in a study of control samples from healthy donors and cancer patients. Data came from immunoSEQ multiplex PCR; TCRdb stores just in-frame clones and leaves some out. The top ten hold approximately 5.5% of the sample, which has about 150,000 clones, about 94% seen once. J lost 8 bases, V lost 1 base, and 8 bases had no gene match. Per germline, CDR1 MNHNS and CDR2 SASEGT. The CDR3 totals 15 residues. The chain uses TRBV6-1 and TRBJ1-2; 9 bases match TRBD1. Sequencing was done on a sample of blood. The TCR sequence derives from a man aged 35 to 55 in good health. The CDR3 reads CASSEGTGARGGYTF. For the CDR3, the DNA is TGTGCCAGCAGTGAAGGGACAGGGGCCCGGGGCGGCTACACCTTC.